A selection of T cell receptor beta chains follows, all from one sample in a study of blood T cells in healthy people across ages. One entry per CDR3 protein, called by TCRdb with MiXCR from the 5' RACE reads. The table includes under 950,000 distinct CDR3 sequences, about 20% detected once. The material sequenced was blood. Receptors originate from a man aged 65 to 85 in good health. Each CDR3 is given with its conserved first and last residue. The D gene is left open where the match is weak. Where a row states a size, it is once, few, many or the class of an expanded clone; other rows omit it.

V	D	J	size	CDR3	DNA
TRBV13	TRBD1	TRBJ2-4	few	CASSETGEVAKNIQYF	TGTGCCAGCAGCGAGACAGGGGAGGTCGCCAAAAACATTCAGTACTTC
TRBV5-1	-	TRBJ1-1	few	CASSLAAGVNAEAFF	TGCGCCAGCAGCTTGGCCGCAGGGGTCAACGCTGAAGCTTTCTTT
TRBV14	-	TRBJ2-4	many	CASSQRGIENIQYF	TGTGCCAGCAGCCAGAGGGGGATCGAAAACATTCAGTACTTC
TRBV21-1	-	TRBJ1-5	-	CASSKGDRVPHF	TGTGCCAGCAGCAAAGGGGACAGGGTGCCTCATTTT
TRBV20-1	TRBD1	TRBJ1-2	-	CSARDPGLTQGKGYGYTF	TGCAGTGCTAGAGACCCCGGACTGACACAGGGGAAGGGCTATGGCTACACCTTC
TRBV28	-	TRBJ1-1	many	CASSFNTEAFF	TGCGCCAGCAGCTTCAACACTGAAGCTTTCTTT
TRBV20-1	-	TRBJ2-1	few	CSAPPVPTYNEQFF	TGCAGTGCCCCACCGGTCCCGACCTACAATGAGCAGTTCTTC
TRBV5-1	TRBD1	TRBJ2-2	-	CASSAGTGGTGELFF	TGCGCCAGCAGCGCAGGGACAGGGGGGACCGGGGAGCTGTTTTTT
TRBV24-1	-	TRBJ2-1	-	CATSSGGYNEQLF	TGTGCCACCAGTTCTGGGGGCTACAATGAGCAGCTCTTC
TRBV7-6	-	TRBJ2-3	-	CACSFQGNTDTQYF	TGTGCCTGCAGCTTTCAGGGTAACACAGATACGCAGTATTTT
TRBV7-8	-	TRBJ2-7	-	CASSESQGTYEQYF	TGTGCCAGCAGCGAATCGCAGGGCACCTACGAGCAGTACTTC
TRBV11-2	-	TRBJ1-1	-	CASSLAMDSPEAFF	TGTGCCAGCAGCTTAGCCATGGACAGCCCTGAAGCTTTCTTT
TRBV7-2	TRBD2	TRBJ2-3	few	CASSLSSSGSGDTQYF	TGTGCCAGCAGCTTATCGTCTAGCGGGAGCGGCGATACGCAGTATTTT
TRBV9	TRBD2	TRBJ2-1	-	CASSVGGGLVQNEQFF	TGTGCCAGCAGCGTAGGAGGGGGACTAGTTCAAAATGAGCAGTTCTTC
TRBV10-3	-	TRBJ2-7	few	CATKRLDSSYEQYF	TGTGCCACCAAACGCTTGGACAGCTCCTACGAGCAGTACTTC
TRBV27	-	TRBJ1-2	-	CASSLSGAYGYTF	TGTGCCAGCAGTTTATCAGGTGCCTATGGCTACACCTTC
TRBV7-9	-	TRBJ1-3	-	CASSFTGISGNTIYF	TGTGCCAGCAGCTTCACAGGGATATCTGGAAACACCATATATTTT
TRBV9	TRBD1	TRBJ2-1	-	CASSKGQGANEQFF	TGTGCCAGCAGCAAAGGACAGGGGGCTAATGAGCAGTTCTTC
TRBV20-1	-	TRBJ2-1	few	CSATLAHNEQFF	TGCAGTGCTACTCTAGCGCACAATGAGCAGTTCTTC
TRBV28	-	TRBJ2-4	few	CASNSGPTIQYF	TGTGCCAGCAACTCGGGACCTACCATTCAGTACTTC
TRBV12-3/TRBV12-4	TRBD1	TRBJ1-3	-	CASSPGTGGTNTIYF	TGTGCCAGCAGCCCCGGGACAGGGGGGACGAACACCATATATTTT
TRBV20-1	-	TRBJ2-5	few	CSARDLEGNQETQYF	TGCAGTGCTAGAGATCTCGAGGGGAACCAAGAGACCCAGTACTTC
TRBV28	-	TRBJ1-4	-	CASTPLEGLSYGGEKLFF	TGTGCCAGCACCCCGCTTGAGGGCCTTTCTTATGGGGGTGAAAAACTGTTTTTT
TRBV2	TRBD1	TRBJ2-3	-	CASTPGGDTQYF	TGTGCCAGCACACCAGGGGGAGATACGCAGTATTTT
TRBV7-2	TRBD2	TRBJ2-3	-	CASSRTGGQGDTQYF	TGTGCCAGCAGCCGGACGGGGGGGCAGGGAGATACGCAGTATTTT
TRBV6-6	TRBD1	TRBJ1-1	many	CASSNQDRGNTEAFF	TGTGCCAGCAGTAACCAGGACAGGGGGAACACTGAAGCTTTCTTT
TRBV5-5	-	TRBJ2-1	-	CASSLHSAYNEQFF	TGTGCCAGCAGCTTGCACAGTGCCTACAATGAGCAGTTCTTC
TRBV18	TRBD1	TRBJ1-1	-	CASSPLDRGNTEAFF	TGTGCCAGCTCACCCTTAGACAGGGGTAACACTGAAGCTTTCTTT
TRBV5-1	-	TRBJ2-1	once	CASSLITDGYNEQFF	TGCGCCAGCAGCTTGATCACGGATGGGTACAATGAGCAGTTCTTC
TRBV20-1	-	TRBJ1-5	-	CSALDFLSNQPQHF	TGCAGTGCCCTGGACTTCCTAAGCAATCAGCCCCAGCATTTT
TRBV5-6	TRBD1	TRBJ2-7	few	CASSRPGTGANEQYF	TGTGCCAGCAGTCGTCCCGGGACAGGGGCAAACGAGCAGTACTTC
TRBV12-3/TRBV12-4	-	TRBJ2-7	few	CASSPHRSLSYEQYF	TGTGCCAGCAGTCCCCACAGGTCCCTCTCCTACGAGCAGTACTTC
TRBV20-1	-	TRBJ2-1	-	CSARDRRSYNEQFF	TGCAGTGCTAGAGATCGGCGAAGCTACAATGAGCAGTTCTTC
TRBV20-1	TRBD2	TRBJ2-3	once	CSARVPRREGIDTQYF	TGCAGTGCTAGAGTCCCCCGCAGGGAGGGGATAGATACGCAGTATTTT
TRBV9	-	TRBJ2-4	many	CASSAREIPGKNIQYF	TGTGCCAGCAGCGCCAGGGAGATCCCGGGGAAAAACATTCAGTACTTC
TRBV20-1	-	TRBJ2-3	few	CSARDSGQATDTQYF	TGCAGTGCTAGAGATAGCGGACAGGCCACAGATACGCAGTATTTT
TRBV12-3/TRBV12-4	-	TRBJ1-1	few	CASSLQAAMGAFF	TGTGCCAGCAGTTTACAGGCGGCTATGGGAGCTTTCTTT
TRBV7-8	TRBD1	TRBJ2-1	-	CASSSPGDRVLYNEQFF	TGTGCCAGCAGCTCCCCAGGGGACAGGGTTCTTTACAATGAGCAGTTCTTC
TRBV11-2	-	TRBJ2-1	few	CATLRKRSSYNEQFF	TGTGCCACTCTTAGGAAAAGAAGCTCCTACAATGAGCAGTTCTTC
TRBV7-2	TRBD2	TRBJ2-4	-	CASSISSGRENIQYF	TGTGCCAGCAGCATATCTAGCGGGAGGGAAAACATTCAGTACTTC
TRBV5-5	TRBD1	TRBJ1-1	few	CASSWKQGTDTEAFF	TGTGCCAGCAGCTGGAAACAGGGGACCGACACTGAAGCTTTCTTT
TRBV29-1	-	TRBJ1-1	-	CSAEGGANTEAFF	TGCAGCGCTGAGGGGGGAGCGAACACTGAAGCTTTCTTT
TRBV6-5	-	TRBJ1-2	once	CASSYSKTSRGYTF	TGTGCCAGCAGTTACTCAAAGACATCTCGTGGCTACACCTTC
TRBV29-1	-	TRBJ1-1	-	CSVEDTGVNTEAFF	TGCAGCGTTGAAGATACGGGGGTTAACACTGAAGCTTTCTTT
TRBV20-1	-	TRBJ2-1	-	CSSPPGQPGVGEQFF	TGCAGTTCACCCCCGGGACAACCAGGAGTGGGTGAGCAGTTCTTC
TRBV7-2	-	TRBJ1-1	few	CASGREAEAFF	TGTGCCTCAGGCAGGGAGGCTGAAGCTTTCTTT
TRBV20-1	TRBD1	TRBJ1-4	-	CSARPSDREWEKLFF	TGCAGTGCTAGGCCGTCGGACAGGGAGTGGGAAAAACTGTTTTTT
TRBV27	-	TRBJ1-6	few	CASRSRGGGRPLHF	TGTGCCAGCAGATCGCGAGGGGGTGGTAGGCCCCTCCACTTT
TRBV5-1	TRBD1	TRBJ1-3	few	CASSFGDRATGNTIYF	TGCGCCAGCAGCTTCGGGGACAGGGCGACGGGAAACACCATATATTTT
TRBV7-6	-	TRBJ1-6	-	CASMKDRTGSPLHF	TGTGCCAGCATGAAAGACAGGACGGGTTCACCCCTCCACTTT
TRBV20-1	-	TRBJ1-4	-	CSARNPGAANEKLFF	TGCAGTGCTCGAAACCCAGGGGCAGCTAATGAAAAACTGTTTTTT
TRBV28	-	TRBJ1-1	few	CASRSSGGGNTEAFF	TGTGCCAGCAGATCATCCGGGGGCGGGAACACTGAAGCTTTCTTT
TRBV20-1	TRBD2	TRBJ2-3	few	CSASETSGITDTQYF	TGCAGTGCTAGCGAGACTAGCGGCATCACAGATACGCAGTATTTT